The subject of this entry is one T cell receptor (beta chain). This entry is derived from a study of T cells expressing NK-cell markers. Using the 5' RACE reads, TCRdb records one entry per CDR3 protein without DNA. This table lists a few hundred thousand distinct CDR3 sequences. The CDR3 consists of 14 residues. Per the germline V gene, CDR1 is SGHTA and CDR2 is FQGTGA. The origin of this receptor is a young man in good health. The J gene is TRBJ2-1, the V gene TRBV7-3; TCRdb calls TRBD2, which cannot be checked without DNA. Sequencing was carried out using blood T cells: a sorted CD56 or NKG2C T cell subset, CD4+ or CD8+ T cells, or bulk PBMC T cells (not recorded which). CDR3 loop: CASSSLAGGNEQFF.